This is a list of T cell receptor beta chains from one sample in a study of T cell repertoires in ileal Crohn's disease. Profiling relied on immunoSEQ multiplex PCR, and the TCRdb table lists in-frame clones only, not all of them. This table has some 60,000 clones, roughly nine tenths appearing once. Sequenced input: ileal tissue. These receptors all come from an adult with Crohn's disease. The conserved cysteine and the conserved F or W are not part of the CDR3 here. Expanded clones are given a class, and other clones once, few, many or no size at all.

j_call v_call clone_size cdr3_aa
TRBJ1-6 TRBV6-1 once ASSEVVVNSPLH
TRBJ1-1 TRBV18 - ASSPTFKGRGTEAF
TRBJ1-3 TRBV10-3 - AIRGYRGAKSGNTIY
TRBJ2-3 TRBV4-1 - ASSQGRRGTDTQY
TRBJ1-1 TRBV4-3 - ASSLTGSTEAF
TRBJ2-2 TRBV15 - ATSNGNTGELF
TRBJ2-3 TRBV9 - ASSEQGAVGTDTQY
TRBJ2-7 TRBV6-5 - ASSNSYLLREQY
TRBJ1-5 TRBV29-1 - SVGQEQPQH
TRBJ2-7 TRBV11-3 - ASSLGGGLTYEQY
TRBJ1-5 TRBV6-1 - ASSEVSAGGDQPQH
TRBJ2-1 TRBV5-1 - ASSLVSGRDRGGNEQF
TRBJ2-5 TRBV11-2 - ASSLSGRAEETQY
TRBJ1-5 TRBV10-3 - AISSQDSNQPQH
TRBJ1-4 TRBV5-8 - ASSFINRGFEKLF
TRBJ1-5 TRBV7-8 - ASSRRSGTRNQPQH
TRBJ1-3 TRBV5-4 few ASSLGDRGSNTIY
TRBJ2-2 TRBV14 few ASSQRRGGTGELF
TRBJ1-1 TRBV7-2 - ASSVIGGTEAF
TRBJ1-1 TRBV6-4 - ASSAGENTEAF
TRBJ1-3 TRBV19 - ASSSSTGLGNTIY
TRBJ1-5 TRBV16 - ASSQLQGSGPQH
TRBJ2-3 TRBV25-1 - ASMRGSTDTQY
TRBJ1-3 TRBV7-9 - ASSLVGTAGNTIY
TRBJ1-1 TRBV5-8 once ASSLEFGVYGYGEAF
TRBJ2-1 TRBV7-6 - ASSLRSAGKDNEQF
TRBJ2-7 TRBV18 - ASSRGTELIYEQY
TRBJ1-2 TRBV2 - ASLTTIISFPTLNYGYT
TRBJ2-7 TRBV11-1 - ASSFRGEQY
TRBJ1-5 TRBV11-2 - ASSLAGQIGQPQH
TRBJ2-3 TRBV27 - ASRPGIEDTQY
TRBJ1-1 TRBV7-2 - ASSPWDRLNTEAF
TRBJ1-3 TRBV7-9 - ASSPRTDDTIY
TRBJ1-1 TRBV29-1 - SVGGGMNTEAF
TRBJ1-2 TRBV5-6 - ASSSGTGIYGYT
TRBJ1-4 TRBV9 - ASSPRTGTNEKLF
TRBJ2-1 TRBV18 - ASSPREGSYNEQF
TRBJ1-2 TRBV7-9 - ASSSTGTGGFT
TRBJ2-2 TRBV6-1 - ASQFGQPPTGELF
TRBJ2-1 TRBV18 - ASSPNAGQGDEQF
TRBJ1-5 TRBV6-6 - ASSLGQGHHQPQH
TRBJ1-5 TRBV27 - ASRPGQGSNQPQH
TRBJ1-5 TRBV7-2 once ASSLGGRELGNQPQH
TRBJ1-3 TRBV29-1 - SVVGLPSRTRAGGDSGNTIY
TRBJ2-3 TRBV5-1 - ASSLDSVSTDTQY
TRBJ2-3 TRBV6-5 - ASTGTGGRNTQY
TRBJ1-6 TRBV2 - ASKSGPNSPLH
TRBJ1-1 TRBV28 - ASTPSLNTEAF
TRBJ2-7 TRBV7-2 few ASSLELAGEGIYYEQY
TRBJ1-6 TRBV27 few ATRTGLRSPLH